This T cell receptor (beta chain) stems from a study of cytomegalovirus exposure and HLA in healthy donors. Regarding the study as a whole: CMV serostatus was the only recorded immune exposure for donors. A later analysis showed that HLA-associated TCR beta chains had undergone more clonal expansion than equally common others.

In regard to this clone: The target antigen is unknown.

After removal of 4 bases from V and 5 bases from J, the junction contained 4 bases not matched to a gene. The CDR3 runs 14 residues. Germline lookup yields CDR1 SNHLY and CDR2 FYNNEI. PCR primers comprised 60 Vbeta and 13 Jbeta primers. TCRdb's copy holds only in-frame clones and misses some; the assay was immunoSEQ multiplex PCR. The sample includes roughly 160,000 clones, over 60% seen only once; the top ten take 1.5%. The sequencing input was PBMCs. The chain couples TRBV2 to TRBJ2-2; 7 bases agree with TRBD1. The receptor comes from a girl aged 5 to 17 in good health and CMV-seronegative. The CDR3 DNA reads TGTGCCAGCAGTGGGGAACAGGGGACCGGGGAGCTGTTTTTT. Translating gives CASSGEQGTGELFF.